These 11 T cell receptor beta chains originate from one sample sequenced in a study of patients and donors after allogeneic stem cell transplantation. Each CDR3 protein is one row after TCRdb ran MiXCR on the RT-PCR reads. The sample lists 150,000 to 200,000 distinct CDR3 sequences; 24% were seen once. The sample taken for sequencing was blood, either unsorted or a sorted T cell fraction (not recorded which). The receptors shown here come from a human donor who was either an allogeneic HSCT recipient or a stem cell or donor lymphocyte infusion donor (not recorded which). It is not recorded whose cells these are; they may come from a transplant donor.

This clonotype was found many times. V gene TRBV12-3 or TRBV12-4 combines with J gene TRBJ1-4; D is perhaps TRBD1 (6 bases). The CDR3 has 14 amino acids. Trimming pared 6 bases from V and 3 bases from J, leaving 11 bases between. The CDR3 nucleotides read TGTGCCAGCAGCAACAGACAGGCTAATGAAAAACTGTTTTTT. Its translation is CASSNRQANEKLFF.

J is TRBJ2-3 and V is TRBV5-1; no firm D call. This CDR3 has 13 residues. Germline assignment: CDR1 SGHRS and CDR2 YFSETQ. The V and J ends lost 1 base and 4 bases respectively, with 7 bases between them. The DNA of the CDR3 is TGCGCCAGCAGCTTGACCGGCCCAGATACGCAGTATTTT. The encoded protein is CASSLTGPDTQYF.

This clonotype was counted a few times. The J gene is TRBJ2-1, the V gene TRBV7-2; 8 bases map to TRBD2. Germline V gene lookup returns CDR1 SGHTA and CDR2 FQGNSA. The V segment lost 0 bases and the J segment 12 bases; nucleotides outside the gene matches: 7. The CDR3 runs 14 residues. CDR3 amino acids: CASSLAPSGGRQFF. The CDR3, as DNA: TGTGCCAGCAGCTTAGCCCCCTCGGGGGGGAGGCAGTTCTTC.

This chain connects TRBV12-3 or TRBV12-4 to TRBJ2-3; D might be TRBD2 (5 bases). There are 14 residues in the CDR3. Trimming pared 7 bases from V and 4 bases from J, leaving 15 bases between. This chain's CDR3 is CASTKGAWADTQYF. CDR3 nucleotide sequence: TGTGCCAGCACCAAGGGAGCTTGGGCAGATACGCAGTATTTT.

This clonotype has a handful of counts. This chain joins TRBV28 and TRBJ1-1; D gene ambiguous. In germline, CDR1 is MDHEN, CDR2 SYDVKM. CDR3 length: 13 amino acids. The V end lost 5 bases, the J end lost 1 base, and 8 bases lay between the germline ends. The CDR3 loop is CASSAATNTEAFF. CDR3 in DNA: TGTGCCAGCAGTGCGGCAACGAACACTGAAGCTTTCTTT.

This clonotype was detected a few times. The genes are TRBV5-1 and TRBJ2-1; tentatively, D is TRBD1 (5 bases). CDR1 and CDR2 from the germline V gene are SGHRS and YFSETQ. Trimming left V 2 bases short and J 3 bases short, with 24 bases between. This CDR3 is built from 19 residues. CDR3 in amino acids: CASSLGQGLIPTGYNEQFF. CDR3 nucleotides: TGCGCCAGCAGCTTAGGGCAGGGTCTTATTCCGACGGGCTACAATGAGCAGTTCTTC.

This clonotype was picked up many times. V is TRBV5-1 and J is TRBJ1-1; tentatively, D is TRBD1 (5 bases). The germline V gene has CDR1 SGHRS and CDR2 YFSETQ. CDR3 length: 15 residues. The V gene lost 4 bases and the J gene lost 5 bases, with 18 bases spanning the gap. The chain's CDR3 is CASSIPGPEATEAFF. CDR3 sequence (DNA): TGCGCCAGCAGCATACCGGGGCCCGAAGCGACTGAAGCTTTCTTT.

In this sample, this clonotype turned up many times. The CDR3 nucleotides are TGTGCCAGCAGCTTAACGTGTTTGGAGGATCATCAGCCCCAGCATTTT. Residues: CASSLTCLEDHQPQHF. The chain has TRBV7-3 and TRBJ1-5, with no clear D. The V end lost 0 bases, the J end lost 5 bases, and 14 bases lay between the germline ends. The germline CDR1 and CDR2 sequences are SGHTA and FQGTGA. There are 16 residues in the CDR3. Full variable domain (missing parts from reference TRBV7-3 and TRBJ1-5): GAGVSQTPSNKVTEKGKYVELRCDPISGHTALYWYRQSLGQGPEFLIYFQGTGAADDSGLPNDRFFAVRPEGSVSTLKIQRTERGDSAVYLCASSLTCLEDHQPQHFGDGTRLSIL.

V usage is TRBV27 and J usage is TRBJ2-2; D is ambiguous. The CDR3 extends over 12 amino acids. Germline V gives CDR1 MNHEY, CDR2 SMNVEV (reference sequence). V gave up 0 bases and J gave up 6 bases, with 2 bases separating them. In DNA form, the CDR3 reads TGTGCCAGCAGTTTATCGCCCGGGGAGCTGTTTTTT. It is translated as CASSLSPGELFF.

V gene TRBV3-1 combines with J gene TRBJ2-1; tentatively, D is TRBD1 or TRBD2 (5 bases each). Germline CDR1 reads LGHDT; CDR2 reads YNNKEL (reference sequence). The CDR3 runs to 15 residues. Trimming stripped 3 bases from V and 0 bases from J, with 9 bases between. CDR3 DNA: TGTGCCAGCAGCCAGGGGACCAGCTCCTACAATGAGCAGTTCTTC. It translates to CASSQGTSSYNEQFF.

This clonotype was detected a few times. The V gene is TRBV20-1, the J gene TRBJ2-7, with TRBD1 identical over 10 bases. Losses at the gene ends were 5 bases for V and 5 bases for J; bases not matched to a gene: 6. CDR3 size: 13 residues. Germline V CDR1 and CDR2: DFQATT, SNEGSKA (reference sequence). CDR3: CSAPTGGKDEQYF. The CDR3 DNA sequence: TGCAGTGCTCCGACAGGGGGCAAGGACGAGCAGTACTTC.